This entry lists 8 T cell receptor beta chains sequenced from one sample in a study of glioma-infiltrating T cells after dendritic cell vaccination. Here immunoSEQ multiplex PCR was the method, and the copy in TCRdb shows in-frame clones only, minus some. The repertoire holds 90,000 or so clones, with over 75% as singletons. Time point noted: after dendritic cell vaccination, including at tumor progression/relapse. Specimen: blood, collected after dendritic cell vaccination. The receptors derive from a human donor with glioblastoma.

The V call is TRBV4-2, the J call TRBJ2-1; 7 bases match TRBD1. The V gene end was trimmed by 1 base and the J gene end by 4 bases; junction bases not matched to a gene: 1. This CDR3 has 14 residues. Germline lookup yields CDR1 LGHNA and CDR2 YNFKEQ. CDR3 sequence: CASSQGDSYNEQFF. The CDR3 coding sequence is TGTGCCAGCAGCCAAGGGGACAGTTACAATGAGCAGTTCTTC.

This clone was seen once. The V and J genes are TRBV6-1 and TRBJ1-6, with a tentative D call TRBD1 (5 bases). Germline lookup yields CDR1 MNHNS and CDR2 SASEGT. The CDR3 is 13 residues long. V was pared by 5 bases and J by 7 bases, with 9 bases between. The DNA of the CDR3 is TGTGCCAGCAGTTCCAGGACAAATTCACCCCTCCACTTT. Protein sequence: CASSSRTNSPLHF.

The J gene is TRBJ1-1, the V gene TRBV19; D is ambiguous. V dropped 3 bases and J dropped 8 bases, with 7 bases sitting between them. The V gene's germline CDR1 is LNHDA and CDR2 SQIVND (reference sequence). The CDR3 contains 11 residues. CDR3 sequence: CASSMGREAFF. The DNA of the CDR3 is TGTGCCAGTAGTATGGGCAGGGAAGCTTTCTTT.

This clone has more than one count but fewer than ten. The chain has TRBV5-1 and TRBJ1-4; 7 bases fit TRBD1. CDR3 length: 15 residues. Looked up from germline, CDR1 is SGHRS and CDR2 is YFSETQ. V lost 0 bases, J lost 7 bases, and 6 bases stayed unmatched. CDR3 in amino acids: CASSLEGDSLEKLFF. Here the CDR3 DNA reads TGCGCCAGCAGCTTGGAAGGGGACAGCCTTGAAAAACTGTTTTTT.

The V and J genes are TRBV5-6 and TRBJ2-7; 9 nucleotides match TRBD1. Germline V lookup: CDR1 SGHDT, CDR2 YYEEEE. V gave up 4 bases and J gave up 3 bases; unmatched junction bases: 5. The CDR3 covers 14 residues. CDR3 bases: TGTGCCAGCAGCCTCCGGACAGGGGACTACGAGCAGTACTTC. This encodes CASSLRTGDYEQYF.

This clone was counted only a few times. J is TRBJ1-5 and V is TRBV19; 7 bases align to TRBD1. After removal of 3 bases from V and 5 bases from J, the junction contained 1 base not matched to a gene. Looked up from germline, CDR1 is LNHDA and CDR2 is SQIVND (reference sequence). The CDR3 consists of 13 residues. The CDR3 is CASSITGDQPQHF. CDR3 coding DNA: TGTGCCAGTAGTATTACAGGGGATCAGCCCCAGCATTTT.

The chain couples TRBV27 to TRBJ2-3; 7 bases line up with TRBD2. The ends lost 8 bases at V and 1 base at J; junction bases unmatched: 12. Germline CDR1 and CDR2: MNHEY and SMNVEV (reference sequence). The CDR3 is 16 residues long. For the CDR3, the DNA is TGTGCCAGCCTCCCTTTTGGTGGGGGGGGCACAGATACGCAGTATTTT. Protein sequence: CASLPFGGGGTDTQYF.

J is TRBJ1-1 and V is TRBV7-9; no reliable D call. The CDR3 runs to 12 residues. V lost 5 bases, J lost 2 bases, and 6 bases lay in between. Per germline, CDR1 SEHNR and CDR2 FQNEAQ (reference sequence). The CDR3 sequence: CASSPVNTEAFF. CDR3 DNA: TGTGCCAGCAGCCCAGTTAACACTGAAGCTTTCTTT.